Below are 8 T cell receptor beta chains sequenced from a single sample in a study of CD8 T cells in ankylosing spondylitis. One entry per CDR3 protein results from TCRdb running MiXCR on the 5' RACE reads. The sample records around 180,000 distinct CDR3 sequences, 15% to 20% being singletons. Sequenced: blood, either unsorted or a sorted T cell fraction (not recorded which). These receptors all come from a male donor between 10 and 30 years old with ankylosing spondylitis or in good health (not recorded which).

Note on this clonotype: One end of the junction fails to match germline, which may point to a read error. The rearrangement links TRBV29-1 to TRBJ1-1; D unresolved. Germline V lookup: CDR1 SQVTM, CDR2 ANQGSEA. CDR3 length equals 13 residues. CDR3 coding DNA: TGCAGCGTTGAAACCCAGGCGAACACTGAGGCTTTCTTT. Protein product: CSVETQANTEAFF.

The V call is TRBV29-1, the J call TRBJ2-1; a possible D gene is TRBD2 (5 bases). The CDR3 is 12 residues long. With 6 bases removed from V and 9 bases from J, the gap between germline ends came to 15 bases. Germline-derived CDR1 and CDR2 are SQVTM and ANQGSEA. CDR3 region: CSVYTSSSEQFF. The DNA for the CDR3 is TGCAGCGTGTACACTAGTTCCAGTGAGCAGTTCTTC.

CDR3 loop: CASSSTSGGSTDTQYF. CDR3 coding DNA: TGTGCCAGCAGTTCTACTAGCGGAGGTAGCACAGATACGCAGTATTTT. J is TRBJ2-3 and V is TRBV7-6; TRBD2 matches 8 bases. CDR1 and CDR2 from the germline V gene are SGHVS and FNYEAQ. Trimming took 6 bases from V and 0 from J; bases not matched to a gene: 8. The CDR3 is 16 amino acids.

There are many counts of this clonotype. CDR3 sequence: CSARDSYTGELFF. The CDR3 DNA reads as TGCAGTGCTAGGGACAGCTACACCGGGGAGCTGTTTTTT. V usage is TRBV20-1 and J usage is TRBJ2-2; D is possibly TRBD1 (6 bases). CDR1 DFQATT and CDR2 SNEGSKA come from the germline V gene (reference sequence). The CDR3 extends over 13 amino acids. Trimming shortened V by 3 bases and J by 3 bases, and 8 bases separated the two germline ends.

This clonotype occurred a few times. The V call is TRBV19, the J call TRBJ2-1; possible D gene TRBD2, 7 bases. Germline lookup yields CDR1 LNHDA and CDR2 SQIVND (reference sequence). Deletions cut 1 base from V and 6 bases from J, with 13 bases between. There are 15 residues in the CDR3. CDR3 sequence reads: CASSIVRGPSNEQFF. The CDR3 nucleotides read TGTGCCAGTAGTATAGTGCGGGGGCCTAGCAATGAGCAGTTCTTC.

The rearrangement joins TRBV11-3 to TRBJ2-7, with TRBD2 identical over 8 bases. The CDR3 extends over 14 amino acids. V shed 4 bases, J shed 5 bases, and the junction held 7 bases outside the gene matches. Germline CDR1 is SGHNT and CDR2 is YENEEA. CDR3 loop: CASSSLSGSNEQYF. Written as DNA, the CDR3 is TGTGCCAGCAGCTCCCTGAGCGGGAGCAACGAGCAGTACTTC.

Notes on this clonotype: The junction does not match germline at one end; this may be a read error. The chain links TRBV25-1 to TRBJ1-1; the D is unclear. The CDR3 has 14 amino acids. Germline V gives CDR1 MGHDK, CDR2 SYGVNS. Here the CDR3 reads CASSDNLPGTDAFF. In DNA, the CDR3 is TGTGCCAGCAGTGATAACTTGCCGGGCACTGACGCTTTCTTT.

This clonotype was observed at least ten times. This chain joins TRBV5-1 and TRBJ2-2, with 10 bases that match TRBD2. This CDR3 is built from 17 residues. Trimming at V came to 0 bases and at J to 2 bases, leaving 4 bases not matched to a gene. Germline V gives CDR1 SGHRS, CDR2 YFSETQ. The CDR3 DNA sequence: TGCGCCAGCAGCTTGGAACTAGCGGGATCTAACACCGGGGAGCTGTTTTTT. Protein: CASSLELAGSNTGELFF.